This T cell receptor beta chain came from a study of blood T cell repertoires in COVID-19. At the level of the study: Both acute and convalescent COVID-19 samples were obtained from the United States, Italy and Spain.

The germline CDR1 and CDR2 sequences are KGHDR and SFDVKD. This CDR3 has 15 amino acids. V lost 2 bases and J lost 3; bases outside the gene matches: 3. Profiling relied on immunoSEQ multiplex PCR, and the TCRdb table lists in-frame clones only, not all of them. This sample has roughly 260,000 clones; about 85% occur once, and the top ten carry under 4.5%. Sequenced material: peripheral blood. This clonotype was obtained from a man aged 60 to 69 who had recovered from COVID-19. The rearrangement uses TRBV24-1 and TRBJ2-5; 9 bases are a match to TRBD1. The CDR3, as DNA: TGTGCCACCAGTGATTCGGGACAGGGCAAAGAGACCCAGTACTTC. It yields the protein CATSDSGQGKETQYF.